This section outlines one TCR beta chain sequence together with its context. What this receptor recognizes is not known. No base qualities exist here, and no much larger clone lies one base off it. Participants in the prospective study were aged roughly 18 to 89 years, lived in more than 20 United States geographic areas, and enrolled through a virtual design. In the prospective study, participants were assigned to cohorts based on the clinical history participants reported in a screening survey and a study questionnaire. For ImmuneRACE Cohort 3, a participant was defined as recovered based on two consecutive negative NP/OP PCR tests, clearance by a healthcare professional, or resolution of symptoms. Each participant in the prospective study had whole blood, serum and a nasopharyngeal or oropharyngeal swab collected by mobile phlebotomists. Additional blood draws and questionnaires over an approximately 2-month period could optionally be provided by prospective study participants. Before DNA extraction, prospective study blood samples were shipped either frozen or at room temperature.

The immunoSEQ Assay, a bias-controlled multiplex PCR, was used to amplify TCRbeta CDR3 regions from genomic DNA. The source study handled its data this way. The number of nucleated cells in each sample was estimated by amplification of reference gene primers within the assay. To quantify the absolute abundance of each unique TCRbeta CDR3 rearrangement, sequence reads were collapsed and filtered. For each sample, productive Simpson clonality was calculated by taking the square root of Simpson's diversity index across productive rearrangements. The table comes from immuneACCESS by way of TCRdb, which keeps in-frame sequences with V and J called. Part of the clones is missing from these tables; in studies checked, under half for an unresolved V gene and the rest for unknown reasons. That table is the source of V, J and clone size, and D and trimming were worked out from the DNA. Present in this sample are 250,000 to 300,000 clones, roughly nine tenths of which were seen just once. The ten largest clones capture approximately 2% of the sample.

These data originate in a study of blood T cell repertoires in COVID-19 (dated by TCRdb to 2018 to 2021). Study-level background: The collaborator samples originated in the United States, Italy and Spain and spanned the acute and convalescent phases of COVID-19. Samples were obtained from the ongoing ImmuneRACE study (first 160 participants) and from about 1,300 subjects provided by 6 global collaborators. The repertoires were released in a freely available public database meant as a resource for research on the immune response to SARS-CoV-2. Nearly every sample came with metadata listing a de-identified subject ID, COVID-19 status, age in years and sex. The material from the prospective study consisted of cDNA or gDNA derived from T cells, B-cell-depleted T cells, or PBMCs. Subjects who had been exposed to COVID-19, were actively infected with it, or had recovered from it provided the deeply sampled blood TCRbeta repertoires that made up the dataset. Where HLA class I and class II types were available, the types were taken from metadata supplied by the sample provider, not from assay-based typing.

Results and caveats for the whole study, not just this receptor: Clinical and demographic metadata were provided uncurated, with the amount varying by source and participant.

The CDR3 measures 13 amino acids from cysteine to phenylalanine. The DNA shown is the 39-base CDR3, in frame from base 1. The V end gives up 6 bases and the J end 4 bases, leaving 1 base in the junction not matched to a gene. Via the germline V gene (reference sequence), CDR1 is LNHDA and CDR2 SQIVND. The chain is assembled from TRBV19 and TRBJ1-4; 8 bases in the junction line up with TRBD1. What was sequenced was PBMCs or T cells enriched from blood (not recorded which). The receptor comes from a woman aged 55-75 years who had recovered from COVID-19. For the CDR3, the sequence is CASRDRGNEKLFF. Here is the DNA: TGTGCCAGTAGAGACAGGGGTAATGAAAAACTGTTTTTT.